Following are 21 T cell receptor beta chains from one sample sequenced in a study of shared clonotypes between healthy human individuals. This table comes from immunoSEQ multiplex PCR, and its TCRdb copy is limited to in-frame clones, with some not included. The table shows about 690,000 clones, with roughly 87% occurring only once. The sequenced material came from memory CD8+ T cells from PBMCs. The subset denotes: CD45RO+ cells pooled with CCR7-negative TemRA cells. Source of these receptors: a young man in good health. Some clones in this sample may be carry-over from other donors' samples.

The chain has TRBV4-1 and TRBJ2-1, with no clear D. V was clipped by 0 bases and J by 3 bases, with 18 bases between them. This CDR3 has 18 residues. Germline assignment: CDR1 MGHRA and CDR2 YSYEKL. CDR3 DNA sequence: TGCGCCAGCAGCCAAGAGGTCCGGAACTCGATCGACTACAATGAGCAGTTCTTC. Its protein is CASSQEVRNSIDYNEQFF.

V and J are TRBV6-5 and TRBJ1-2; D not resolved. There are 13 residues in the CDR3. Germline V gives CDR1 MNHEY, CDR2 SVGAGI. V was cut by 7 bases and J by 6 bases, with 15 bases left in between. The CDR3 is CASNRVTFDGYTF. The CDR3 DNA reads as TGTGCCAGCAATCGGGTAACGTTTGATGGCTACACCTTC.

The chain links TRBV19 to TRBJ2-7, with 9 bases matching TRBD1. J gave up 9 bases and V 6 bases, and 12 bases lay outside the gene matches. CDR1 and CDR2 (germline): LNHDA, SQIVND (reference sequence). This CDR3 is 14 amino acids long. The CDR3 reads CASRMTGTGSVQYF. DNA for the CDR3: TGTGCCAGTAGGATGACCGGGACAGGGTCTGTGCAGTACTTC. Combining the CDR3 with reference TRBV19 and TRBJ2-7 gives the whole variable domain DGGITQSPKYLFRKEGQNVTLSCEQNLNHDAMYWYRQDPGQGLRLIYYSQIVNDFQKGDIAEGYSVSREKKESFPLTVTSAQKNPTAFYLCASRMTGTGSVQYFGPGTRLTVT.

This clone is a singleton in its sample. This chain joins TRBV7-2 and TRBJ2-7; 7 nucleotides match TRBD2. Germline CDR1 is SGHTA and CDR2 is FQGNSA. J gave up 2 bases and V 0 bases, and 4 bases lay outside the gene matches. The CDR3 has 15 amino acids. CDR3 in amino acids: CASSLAGGSPYEQYF. The CDR3 DNA reads TGTGCCAGCAGCTTAGCGGGCGGGAGTCCCTACGAGCAGTACTTC.

V gene TRBV7-7 combines with J gene TRBJ2-5, with 8 bases fitting TRBD2. J gave up 0 bases and V 6 bases, and 3 bases lay outside the gene matches. This CDR3 region has 14 residues. CDR1 and CDR2 from the germline V gene are SSHAT and FNYEAQ (reference sequence). In DNA, the CDR3 is TGTGCCAGCAGGCCACTAGCGGACCAAGAGACCCAGTACTTC. Amino acids: CASRPLADQETQYF.

The V gene is TRBV18, the J gene TRBJ2-2; 11 bases are shared with TRBD2. V lost 3 bases, J lost 2 bases, and 5 bases stayed unmatched. The V gene's germline CDR1 is KGHSH and CDR2 LQKENI. The CDR3 length is 17 residues. The CDR3 here is CASSPQTSGTNTGELFF. The CDR3, as DNA: TGTGCCAGCTCACCCCAGACTAGCGGGACTAACACCGGGGAGCTGTTTTTT. The full variable domain, rest sourced from reference TRBV18 and TRBJ2-2, is NAGVMQNPRHLVRRRGQEARLRCSPMKGHSHVYWYRQLPEEGLKFMVYLQKENIIDESGMPKERFSAEFPKEGPSILRIQQVVRGDSAAYFCASSPQTSGTNTGELFFGEGSRLTVL.

This chain connects TRBV27 to TRBJ1-2; unclear D gene. V shed 2 bases and J shed 3 bases, with 19 bases lying between them. Germline assignment: CDR1 MNHEY and CDR2 SMNVEV (reference sequence). CDR3 length: 17 amino acids. CDR3 region: CASSLISATGVDYGYTF. The DNA of the CDR3 is TGTGCCAGCAGTTTAATTTCTGCAACGGGAGTGGACTATGGCTACACCTTC.

The chain's CDR3 is CASSQAPSGPEGSTGELFF. CDR3 bases: TGTGCCAGCAGCCAAGCGCCAAGCGGCCCCGAGGGGAGCACCGGGGAGCTGTTTTTT. This chain joins TRBV4-2 and TRBJ2-2, with D perhaps being TRBD1 or TRBD2 (5 bases each). V was cut by 1 base and J by 4 bases, with 22 bases left in between. CDR1 LGHNA and CDR2 YNFKEQ come from the germline V gene. This CDR3 spans 19 amino acids.

This clone was recorded at least ten times. V and J are TRBV9 and TRBJ2-2; the D is unclear. In germline, CDR1 is SGDLS, CDR2 YYNGEE. The CDR3 is 11 residues long. The V gene lost 3 bases and the J gene lost 6 bases, with 3 bases spanning the gap. CDR3 residues: CASSESGELFF. The CDR3 bases are TGTGCCAGCAGCGAGTCCGGGGAGCTGTTTTTT. Looking up the rest from reference TRBV9 and TRBJ2-2 gives the full variable domain: DSGVTQTPKHLITATGQRVTLRCSPRSGDLSVYWYQQSLDQGLQFLIQYYNGEERAKGNILERFSAQQFPDLHSELNLSSLELGDSALYFCASSESGELFFGEGSRLTVL.

This chain uses TRBV11-2 with TRBJ1-2; D is possibly TRBD1 (6 bases). The germline CDR1 and CDR2 sequences are SGHAT and FQNNGV. The CDR3 has 16 amino acids. V lost 6 bases and J 0 bases, leaving 17 bases between the germline ends. CDR3 loop: CASRDLRGSPNYGYTF. For the CDR3, the DNA is TGTGCCAGCAGAGATCTCAGGGGCTCTCCTAACTATGGCTACACCTTC.

The rearrangement uses TRBV19 and TRBJ2-1; a weak D match, TRBD2 (5 bases). Trimming pared 6 bases from V and 7 bases from J, leaving 13 bases between. CDR3 size: 13 residues. Germline CDR1 LNHDA, CDR2 SQIVND (reference sequence). DNA of the CDR3: TGTGCCAGTAGAATGGACTTGGGTAATGAGCAGTTCTTC. Translating gives CASRMDLGNEQFF.

V and J are TRBV27 and TRBJ1-6, with 7 nucleotides matching TRBD1. The V and J ends lost 5 bases and 5 bases, in that order; junction bases with no gene match: 12. The CDR3 has 17 amino acids. The germline CDR1 and CDR2 sequences are MNHEY and SMNVEV (reference sequence). The CDR3 bases are TGTGCCAGCAGTCCCCGAGGGAGGGGGCAGGATAATTCACCCCTCCACTTT. Its protein is CASSPRGRGQDNSPLHF.

This clone was picked up a small number of times. This chain joins TRBV7-9 and TRBJ1-5; D is undetermined. Germline CDR1 and CDR2: SEHNR and FQNEAQ (reference sequence). This CDR3 spans 15 amino acids. The V end lost 5 bases, the J end lost 6 bases, and 17 bases lay between the germline ends. The CDR3 nucleotides read TGTGCCAGCAGCCGGACGGAGATCGACGTTCAGCCCCAGCATTTT. This codes for CASSRTEIDVQPQHF.

This chain uses TRBV27 with TRBJ1-5; 8 positions agree with TRBD1. The CDR3 has 14 amino acids. V was pared by 5 bases and J by 3 bases, with 3 bases of the junction left unmatched. Germline V gene sequence: CDR1 MNHEY, CDR2 SMNVEV (reference sequence). The CDR3 DNA reads as TGTGCCAGCAGTGTTCAGGGGGCCAATCAGCCCCAGCATTTT. Its protein is CASSVQGANQPQHF.

V and J are TRBV6-6 and TRBJ2-7, with D perhaps being TRBD1 or TRBD2 (6 bases each). The germline CDR1 and CDR2 sequences are MNHNY and SVGAGI (reference sequence). The CDR3 contains 15 residues. The germline V and J ends were trimmed by 0 bases and 2 bases, with 11 bases remaining between them. The DNA for the CDR3 is TGTGCCAGCAGTTACTCGAGGGGGGCGGCCTACGAGCAGTACTTC. Amino acids: CASSYSRGAAYEQYF.

This clone was picked up one time. The chain joins TRBV7-3 to TRBJ2-5; the D is unclear. This CDR3 is built from 13 residues. Germline V CDR1 and CDR2: SGHTA, FQGTGA. V was shortened by 5 bases and J by 5 bases, with 12 bases between the two germline ends. The CDR3 reads CASSLNLMETQYF. In DNA, the CDR3 is TGTGCCAGCAGCCTGAACCTCATGGAGACCCAGTACTTC.

The chain has TRBV27 and TRBJ2-1, with no clear D. From germline, CDR1 is MNHEY and CDR2 SMNVEV (reference sequence). V was shortened by 1 base and J by 0 bases, with 10 bases between the two germline ends. This CDR3 has 16 amino acids. The CDR3 DNA sequence: TGTGCCAGCAGTTTATACGGGCCCAGCTCCTACAATGAGCAGTTCTTC. It codes for CASSLYGPSSYNEQFF.

The gene calls are TRBV28 and TRBJ2-1; 7 nucleotides match TRBD2. Per germline, CDR1 MDHEN and CDR2 SYDVKM. The trim removed 3 bases at V and 9 bases at J, leaving 11 bases unmatched. CDR3 length equals 15 residues. The CDR3 DNA is TGTGCCAGCAGTTTTTCTAGCGGAGCGCGTCTTGAGCAGTTCTTC. Its translation: CASSFSSGARLEQFF.

Here the CDR3 reads CASSPSGGEGTYEQYF. In nucleotides, the CDR3 is TGTGCCAGCTCACCCTCTGGAGGCGAAGGGACCTACGAGCAGTACTTC. The rearrangement uses TRBV18 and TRBJ2-7, with D maybe TRBD2 (5 bases). Trimming removed 3 bases from V and 2 bases from J, with 17 bases in between. CDR3 length: 16 residues. Germline CDR1 KGHSH, CDR2 LQKENI.

This clone was found many times. The CDR3 DNA is TGTGCCAGCAAGGGGAGAGGGGACACTGAAGCTTTCTTT. Residues: CASKGRGDTEAFF. This chain connects TRBV6-5 to TRBJ1-1; the D gene is possibly TRBD1 (5 bases). Germline V gives CDR1 MNHEY, CDR2 SVGAGI. The CDR3 consists of 13 residues. Between the trimmed V and J ends, which lost 7 bases and 3 bases, there was a span of 12 bases.

J is TRBJ1-5 and V is TRBV29-1, with D possibly matching TRBD1 (6 bases). Trimming stripped 5 bases from V and 7 bases from J, with 15 bases between. Germline V gives CDR1 SQVTM, CDR2 ANQGSEA. The CDR3 runs to 13 residues. This CDR3 is CSVREGGGQPQHF. In nucleotides, the CDR3 is TGCAGCGTTCGCGAGGGGGGCGGCCAGCCCCAGCATTTT.